This TCR beta chain was observed in a study of blood T cell repertoires in COVID-19. Produced via immunoSEQ multiplex PCR; TCRdb's table is partial and in-frame only. The table has around 320,000 clones, around 91% seen once. The J segment lost 11 bases and the V segment lost 1 base, leaving 8 bases of the junction unmatched. This CDR3 has 13 amino acids. From germline, CDR1 is SGHRS and CDR2 YFSETQ. Cohorts were assigned according to the clinical history that participants reported. J is TRBJ1-1 and V is TRBV5-1; 7 nucleotides match TRBD1. Sequencing was carried out using PBMCs or T cells enriched from blood (not recorded which). The clonotype was recovered from a woman under 30 with acute COVID-19. This chain's CDR3 is CASSLKGGARAFF. The CDR3 region has the DNA TGCGCCAGCAGCTTGAAAGGGGGCGCGAGGGCTTTCTTT.